This passage covers 15 T cell receptor beta chains from one sample sequenced in a study of CD8 T cells in ankylosing spondylitis. Overall study results and limits: Characteristic of ankylosing spondylitis blood, it appeared, was a TCR beta motif comprising about 8 highly homologous variants.

These TCRs' antigens remain unknown. TCRdb reprocessed the 5' RACE reads via MiXCR and lists one record per CDR3 protein. Among roughly 670,000 distinct CDR3 sequences listed, around 20% were seen once. Sequenced: blood, either unsorted or a sorted T cell fraction (not recorded which). The receptor source for this set is a male donor with ankylosing spondylitis.

This clonotype was found a few times. The chain combines TRBV5-4 with TRBJ1-2, with no clear D. This CDR3 has 13 residues. V shed 4 bases and J shed 8 bases, with 15 bases lying between them. The V gene's germline CDR1 is SGHNT and CDR2 YYREEE (reference sequence). CDR3 protein: CASSPLRTEGYTF. The CDR3 bases are TGTGCCAGCAGCCCTCTCCGGACCGAGGGCTACACCTTC. Using reference TRBV5-4 and TRBJ1-2 for the parts outside the CDR3, the full variable domain is ETGVTQSPTHLIKTRGQQVTLRCSSQSGHNTVSWYQQALGQGPQFIFQYYREEENGRGNFPPRFSGLQFPNYSSELNVNALELDDSALYLCASSPLRTEGYTFGSGTRLTVV.

The chain is built from TRBV28 and TRBJ2-2; D not resolved. Between the trimmed V and J ends, which lost 3 bases and 3 bases, there was a span of 11 bases. The length of the CDR3 is 15 residues. From germline, CDR1 is MDHEN and CDR2 SYDVKM. In DNA form, the CDR3 reads TGTGCCAGCAGTTTGATAGGCCGCGACACCGGGGAGCTGTTTTTT. Its translation is CASSLIGRDTGELFF. Full variable domain (outside the CDR3, taken from reference TRBV28 and TRBJ2-2): DVKVTQSSRYLVKRTGEKVFLECVQDMDHENMFWYRQDPGLGLRLIYFSYDVKMKEKGDIPEGYSVSREKKERFSLILESASTNQTSMYLCASSLIGRDTGELFFGEGSRLTVL.

This clonotype was detected a few times. J is TRBJ2-1 and V is TRBV12-3 or TRBV12-4; 12 bases fit TRBD2. V shed 4 bases and J 4 bases; nucleotides not matched to a gene: 11. The CDR3 is 18 amino acids. CDR3 in DNA: TGTGCCAGCAGTTCTTCCGATCTAGCGGGAGGGTCGTACAATGAGCAGTTCTTC. Its translation is CASSSSDLAGGSYNEQFF.

This clonotype has more than one count but fewer than ten. V gene TRBV29-1 combines with J gene TRBJ1-1, with D uncertain. The CDR3 is 13 residues long. Germline CDR1 reads SQVTM; CDR2 reads ANQGSEA. The V end lost 1 base, the J end lost 5 bases, and 11 bases lay between the germline ends. The CDR3 is CSVEGDVWTEAFF. Written as DNA, the CDR3 is TGCAGCGTTGAAGGCGACGTTTGGACTGAAGCTTTCTTT.

This clonotype has more than one count but fewer than ten. The chain combines TRBV30 with TRBJ2-7, with D unresolved. The CDR3 has 12 residues. Germline CDR1 is GTSNPN and CDR2 is SVGIG (reference sequence). Between the trimmed V and J ends, which lost 0 bases and 3 bases, there was a span of 6 bases. CDR3 nucleotide sequence: TGTGCCTGGAGTGTACTGAACTACGAGCAGTACTTC. This gives the protein CAWSVLNYEQYF.

CDR3 nucleotides: TGCAGTAGAAGTAGCGGGAGCTACGAGCAGTACTTC. Translating gives CSRSSGSYEQYF. The chain has TRBV20-1 and TRBJ2-7; TRBD2 agrees at 9 bases. Germline assignment: CDR1 DFQATT and CDR2 SNEGSKA (reference sequence). This CDR3 spans 12 amino acids. The ends lost 8 bases at V and 3 bases at J; junction bases unmatched: 5.

The rearrangement joins TRBV2 to TRBJ1-3; no reliable D call. The CDR3 is 14 amino acids. The V gene lost 2 bases and the J gene lost 2 bases, with 7 bases spanning the gap. CDR1 and CDR2 (germline): SNHLY, FYNNEI. CDR3 sequence: CASSEQGAGNTIYF. The CDR3 DNA is TGTGCCAGCAGTGAACAAGGAGCTGGAAACACCATATATTTT.

The chain carries TRBV27 and TRBJ2-7, with D possibly being TRBD1 (6 bases). This CDR3 spans 14 amino acids. Germline CDR1 and CDR2: MNHEY and SMNVEV (reference sequence). V dropped 1 base and J dropped 6 bases, with 13 bases sitting between them. This CDR3 is CASSLWGRGSEQYF. CDR3 DNA: TGTGCCAGCAGTTTATGGGGCAGGGGAAGCGAGCAGTACTTC.

This chain uses TRBV12-3 or TRBV12-4 with TRBJ1-2, with D unclear. With 0 bases removed from V and 2 bases from J, the gap between germline ends came to 13 bases. There are 16 residues in the CDR3. The CDR3 loop reads CASSLAMGSLNYGYTF. Here the CDR3 DNA reads TGTGCCAGCAGTTTAGCTATGGGCAGCCTCAACTATGGCTACACCTTC.

This clonotype has just a few counts. Here the CDR3 reads CASSRYRYLAPLSGANVLTF. CDR3 DNA sequence: TGTGCCAGCAGTCGGTACAGATATCTCGCCCCTCTCTCTGGGGCCAACGTCCTGACTTTC. The V gene is TRBV6-2 or TRBV6-3, the J gene TRBJ2-6; no reliable D call. Per the germline V gene, CDR1 is MNHEY and CDR2 is SVGEGT. The CDR3 has 20 residues. V gave up 5 bases and J gave up 0 bases, with 23 bases separating them.

The J gene is TRBJ2-1, the V gene TRBV7-2; D possibly corresponds to TRBD2 (5 bases). Germline V gene data show CDR1 as SGHTA and CDR2 as FQGNSA. V shed 2 bases and J shed 9 bases, with 8 bases lying between them. The CDR3 is 12 amino acids. CDR3 loop: CASSLRGSEQFF. CDR3 sequence (DNA): TGTGCCAGCAGCTTACGAGGGAGTGAGCAGTTCTTC. The whole variable domain, filled in from reference TRBV7-2 and TRBJ2-1, reads GAGVSQSPSNKVTEKGKDVELRCDPISGHTALYWYRQSLGQGLEFLIYFQGNSAPDKSGLPSDRFSAERTGGSVSTLTIQRTQQEDSAVYLCASSLRGSEQFFGPGTRLTVL.

The sample holds a few counts of this clonotype. The V and J genes are TRBV5-1 and TRBJ1-1, with D perhaps matching TRBD1 (6 bases). This CDR3 is 17 amino acids long. Germline loops: CDR1 SGHRS, CDR2 YFSETQ. Trimming cost V 0 bases and J 3 bases, with 18 bases left between them. CDR3 DNA sequence: TGCGCCAGCAGCTTGGCCCCGGGGGCGCCCCCGGACACTGAAGCTTTCTTT. Protein sequence: CASSLAPGAPPDTEAFF.

This clonotype was recorded many times. The genes are TRBV11-3 and TRBJ2-3, with D unclear. Trimming removed 4 bases at V and 2 bases at J, with 13 bases between. CDR1 and CDR2 from the germline V gene are SGHNT and YENEEA. The CDR3 spans 15 residues. The CDR3 sequence: CASSSPTAPTDTQYF. Written as DNA, the CDR3 is TGTGCCAGCAGCTCCCCCACCGCGCCCACAGATACGCAGTATTTT.

The V call is TRBV20-1, the J call TRBJ2-5; 7 bases are a match to TRBD1. From germline, CDR1 is DFQATT and CDR2 SNEGSKA (reference sequence). The V and J ends lost 0 bases and 7 bases, in that order; junction bases with no gene match: 2. The CDR3 runs 12 residues. The CDR3 protein is CSARDPGGTQYF. DNA of the CDR3: TGCAGTGCTAGAGACCCAGGGGGGACCCAGTACTTC.

This clonotype was seen only a few times. The chain couples TRBV6-1 to TRBJ1-3; maybe TRBD1 (5 bases). The germline CDR1 and CDR2 sequences are MNHNS and SASEGT. CDR3 length equals 16 residues. Trimming took 5 bases from V and 3 from J, leaving 17 bases between them. CDR3 nucleotides: TGTGCCAGCAGTCCCGTGGACACCACGGGTGGAAACACCATATATTTT. This translates into CASSPVDTTGGNTIYF.